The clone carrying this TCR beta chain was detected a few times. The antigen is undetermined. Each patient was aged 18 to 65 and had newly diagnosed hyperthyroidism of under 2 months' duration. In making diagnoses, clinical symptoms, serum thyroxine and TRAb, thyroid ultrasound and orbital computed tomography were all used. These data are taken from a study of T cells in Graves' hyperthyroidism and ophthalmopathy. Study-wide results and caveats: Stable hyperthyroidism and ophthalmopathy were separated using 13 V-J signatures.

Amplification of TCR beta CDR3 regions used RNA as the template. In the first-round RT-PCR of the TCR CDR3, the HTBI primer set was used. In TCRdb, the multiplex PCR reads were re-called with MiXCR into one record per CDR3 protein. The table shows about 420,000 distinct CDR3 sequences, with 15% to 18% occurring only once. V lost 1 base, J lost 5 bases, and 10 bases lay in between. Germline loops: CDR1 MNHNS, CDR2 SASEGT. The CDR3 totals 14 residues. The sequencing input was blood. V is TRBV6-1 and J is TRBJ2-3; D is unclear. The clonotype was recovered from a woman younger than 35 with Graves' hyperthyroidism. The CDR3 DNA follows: TGTGCCAGCAGTGAAGGCACCCATCTAGATACGCAGTATTTT. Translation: CASSEGTHLDTQYF.